This TCR beta chain is drawn from a study of PD-L1 blockade in urothelial cancer. This sample's time point: pretreatment peripheral blood. Patients had locally advanced or metastatic urothelial carcinoma. Spiking of synthetic TCR analog templates was performed in each PCR. Generated by immunoSEQ multiplex PCR, the TCRdb table keeps only in-frame clones and is missing some. Here the sample spans 85,000 to 90,000 clones, around 90% being singletons. This CDR3 spans 14 amino acids. Germline V CDR1 and CDR2: LNHDA, SQIVND (reference sequence). V was pared by 4 bases and J by 7 bases, with 13 bases between.

This TCR came from a woman older than 75 with urothelial cancer. V is TRBV19 and J is TRBJ1-4; perhaps TRBD1 as D (5 bases). Sample: PBMCs, taken around atezolizumab (anti-PD-L1) treatment. CDR3 residues: CASSTPRGSEKLFF. The CDR3 nucleotides read TGTGCCAGTAGTACCCCCCGGGGGAGTGAAAAACTGTTTTTT.